These 19 T cell receptor beta chains were all obtained from the same sample, sequenced in a study of T-cell reconstitution after alpha-beta-depleted transplantation in children. Unique molecular identifiers were incorporated into the prepared TCRbeta library. TCRdb called the PCR reads again in MiXCR, with one record for every CDR3 protein. The data hold approximately 79,000 distinct CDR3 sequences, with roughly 18% observed a single time. Sample: PBMCs, mostly from graft donor cells, taken 360 days after TCRalphabeta/CD19-depleted stem cell transplant. The receptors derive from a male patient between 2 and 10 years old who had a stem cell transplant for acute lymphoblastic leukemia, so the T cells may come from the graft donor.

This clonotype was observed a few times. The chain carries TRBV7-9 and TRBJ1-4; the D is unclear. V was cut by 4 bases and J by 1 base, with 7 bases left in between. CDR1 and CDR2 from the germline V gene are SEHNR and FQNEAQ (reference sequence). The CDR3 sequence is 14 residues long. The DNA for the CDR3 is TGTGCCAGCAGCTCCAGGCTAACTAATGAAAAACTGTTTTTT. Amino acids: CASSSRLTNEKLFF.

This clonotype was picked up a small number of times. The junction shows a germline mismatch at one end, possibly a read error. The CDR3 DNA reads as TGTGCCAGCAGCTCGCCGACTAGCGGGAAGACTGCGTTT. Its translation: CASSSPTSGKTAF. The chain has TRBV5-6 and TRBJ2-3, with TRBD2 matching 11 bases. Germline V gives CDR1 SGHDT, CDR2 YYEEEE. CDR3 length: 13 amino acids.

The CDR3 DNA sequence: TGTGCCAGCAGTTATGAGCGGGGAAGATCCTACAATGAGCAGTTCTTC. Its protein is CASSYERGRSYNEQFF. The chain employs TRBV27 and TRBJ2-1; TRBD2 matches 7 bases. Germline trimming cut 4 bases from V and 1 base from J; bases unmatched to any gene: 7. Per germline, CDR1 MNHEY and CDR2 SMNVEV (reference sequence). This CDR3 comprises 16 residues.

V gene TRBV7-9 combines with J gene TRBJ2-3, with D perhaps TRBD2 (6 bases). In germline, CDR1 is SEHNR, CDR2 FQNEAQ (reference sequence). The CDR3 extends over 15 amino acids. V was clipped by 3 bases and J by 0 bases, with 10 bases between them. The CDR3 DNA sequence: TGTGCCAGCAGCTTCCAACTAGCAAGCACAGATACGCAGTATTTT. It codes for CASSFQLASTDTQYF.

This chain connects TRBV23-1 to TRBJ2-7; D unresolved. TRBV23-1 is sorted into the ORF group, with uncertain function. This CDR3 is 11 amino acids long. Trimming took 0 bases from V and 12 from J, leaving 9 bases between them. DNA of the CDR3: TGCGCCAGCAGTCAATCGATTCCGCGGTACTTC. This translates into CASSQSIPRYF.

This clonotype was counted at least ten times. The chain uses TRBV7-2 and TRBJ2-1, with 9 nucleotides matching TRBD1. This CDR3 has 16 amino acids. The trim removed 5 bases at V and 5 bases at J, leaving 10 bases unmatched. Germline V gives CDR1 SGHTA, CDR2 FQGNSA. The CDR3 region is CASSDQGTGINNEQFF. CDR3 sequence (DNA): TGTGCCAGCAGCGACCAGGGGACAGGGATAAACAATGAGCAGTTCTTC. The whole variable domain, filled in from reference TRBV7-2 and TRBJ2-1, reads GAGVSQSPSNKVTEKGKDVELRCDPISGHTALYWYRQSLGQGLEFLIYFQGNSAPDKSGLPSDRFSAERTGGSVSTLTIQRTQQEDSAVYLCASSDQGTGINNEQFFGPGTRLTVL.

This chain joins TRBV11-3 and TRBJ1-3, with D possibly being TRBD1 (5 bases). Germline V gene sequence: CDR1 SGHNT, CDR2 YENEEA. With 7 bases removed from V and 0 bases from J, the gap between germline ends came to 16 bases. This CDR3 is 16 amino acids long. As DNA, the CDR3 is TGTGCCAGCACCTACGGGGCAGCCAACTCTGGAAACACCATATATTTT. Its translation: CASTYGAANSGNTIYF.

The chain couples TRBV12-3 or TRBV12-4 to TRBJ2-7; D could derive from TRBD1 or TRBD2 (5 bases each). The CDR3 covers 14 residues. Trimming took off 6 bases at V and 3 bases at J, with 15 bases between the two ends. The CDR3 region has the DNA TGTGCCAGCAGCTACGCCGGGACCAACTACGAGCAGTACTTC. Translating it yields CASSYAGTNYEQYF.

This clonotype was counted a few times. This chain joins TRBV6-5 and TRBJ2-2; D might be TRBD1 (6 bases). V shed 6 bases and J shed 0 bases, with 8 bases lying between them. This CDR3 spans 14 amino acids. The germline CDR1 and CDR2 sequences are MNHEY and SVGAGI. The CDR3 DNA follows: TGTGCCAGCAGGGGGACAACGAACACCGGGGAGCTGTTTTTT. It translates to CASRGTTNTGELFF.

This chain uses TRBV12-3 or TRBV12-4 with TRBJ2-1; unclear D gene. V lost 2 bases and J 3 bases, leaving 5 bases between the germline ends. The CDR3 extends over 13 amino acids. The CDR3 coding sequence is TGTGCCAGCAGTTTACGGAGCTACAATGAGCAGTTCTTC. Translated: CASSLRSYNEQFF.

The chain combines TRBV7-8 with TRBJ2-5, with 8 bases identical to TRBD2. The CDR3 is made up of 15 amino acids. Germline loops: CDR1 SGHVS, CDR2 FQNEAQ. Trimming took 5 bases from V and 4 from J; bases not matched to a gene: 9. CDR3 region: CASSRFSGSLETQYF. In DNA form, the CDR3 reads TGTGCCAGCAGCCGATTCAGCGGGAGCTTAGAGACCCAGTACTTC.

This sequence joins TRBV11-2 and TRBJ2-7, with 10 bases aligning to TRBD1. Germline lookup yields CDR1 SGHAT and CDR2 FQNNGV. V was clipped by 5 bases and J by 2 bases; unmatched bases: 6. CDR3 length: 15 residues. CDR3 sequence reads: CASSPRDRGTYEQYF. For the CDR3, the DNA is TGTGCCAGCAGCCCCCGGGACAGGGGAACCTACGAGCAGTACTTC.

The rearrangement joins TRBV7-9 to TRBJ1-4; TRBD1 agrees at 7 bases. Germline CDR1 SEHNR, CDR2 FQNEAQ (reference sequence). V lost 2 bases, J lost 10 bases, and 4 bases stayed unmatched. This CDR3 spans 13 amino acids. CDR3 DNA: TGTGCCAGCAGCTTAAGAGGGGGCAGAAAACTGTTTTTT. Protein sequence: CASSLRGGRKLFF. Combining the CDR3 with reference TRBV7-9 and TRBJ1-4 gives the whole variable domain DTGVSQNPRHKITKRGQNVTFRCDPISEHNRLYWYRQTLGQGPEFLTYFQNEAQLEKSRLLSDRFSAERPKGSFSTLEIQRTEQGDSAMYLCASSLRGGRKLFFGSGTQLSVL.

This clonotype came up many times. The rearrangement uses TRBV24-1 and TRBJ2-7; D gene uncertain. This CDR3 has 16 amino acids. The germline V gene encodes CDR1 KGHDR and CDR2 SFDVKD. V was trimmed by 0 bases and J by 0 bases, leaving 11 bases between them. The CDR3 bases are TGTGCCACCAGTGATTTGAAAAGGCTGAGCTCCTACGAGCAGTACTTC. Protein: CATSDLKRLSSYEQYF.

This chain uses TRBV5-1 with TRBJ1-5; 7 bases are a match to TRBD1. V trimming: 0 bases; J trimming: 4 bases; junction bases outside the gene matches: 7. CDR3 length: 16 amino acids. Germline V gene data show CDR1 as SGHRS and CDR2 as YFSETQ. CDR3 amino acids: CASSLGPQGRNQPQHF. In DNA form, the CDR3 reads TGCGCCAGCAGCTTGGGACCACAGGGGAGGAATCAGCCCCAGCATTTT. The full variable domain, with the rest looked up from reference TRBV5-1 and TRBJ1-5, is KAGVTQTPRYLIKTRGQQVTLSCSPISGHRSVSWYQQTPGQGLQFLFEYFSETQRNKGNFPGRFSGRQFSNSRSEMNVSTLELGDSALYLCASSLGPQGRNQPQHFGDGTRLSIL.

A few counts support this clonotype. The J gene is TRBJ2-2, the V gene TRBV28; unclear D gene. Trimming removed 4 bases at V and 7 bases at J, with 13 bases between. The CDR3 has 14 amino acids. From germline, CDR1 is MDHEN and CDR2 SYDVKM. The CDR3 reads CASSSRTPNGELFF. In nucleotides, the CDR3 is TGTGCCAGCAGTTCCCGAACTCCCAACGGGGAGCTGTTTTTT.

This sequence joins TRBV7-2 and TRBJ2-5; TRBD1 matches at 7 bases. The CDR3 totals 15 residues. After removal of 4 bases from V and 5 bases from J, the junction contained 10 bases not matched to a gene. Germline assignment: CDR1 SGHTA and CDR2 FQGNSA. The CDR3, as DNA: TGTGCCAGCAGCTCCCGGACAGGCCGGGGTGAGACCCAGTACTTC. Encoded protein: CASSSRTGRGETQYF.

This clonotype was counted only a few times. The chain combines TRBV6-1 with TRBJ2-2; 10 bases fit TRBD1. Trimming at V came to 5 bases and at J to 4 bases, leaving 10 bases not matched to a gene. This CDR3 contains 17 residues. Germline CDR1 is MNHNS and CDR2 is SASEGT. The CDR3 spells CASSTLTGGAGTGELFF. The CDR3 DNA follows: TGTGCCAGCAGTACCCTGACAGGGGGCGCGGGCACCGGGGAGCTGTTTTTT.

This clonotype was seen a handful of times. This chain joins TRBV6-1 and TRBJ2-6; 8 bases are shared with TRBD1. Per germline, CDR1 MNHNS and CDR2 SASEGT. With V trimmed by 6 bases and J by 4 bases, 5 bases remained unmatched. This CDR3 has 15 amino acids. As DNA, the CDR3 is TGTGCCAGCAGCTGGACAGGGACCGGGGCCAACGTCCTGACTTTC. Translated, it gives CASSWTGTGANVLTF.